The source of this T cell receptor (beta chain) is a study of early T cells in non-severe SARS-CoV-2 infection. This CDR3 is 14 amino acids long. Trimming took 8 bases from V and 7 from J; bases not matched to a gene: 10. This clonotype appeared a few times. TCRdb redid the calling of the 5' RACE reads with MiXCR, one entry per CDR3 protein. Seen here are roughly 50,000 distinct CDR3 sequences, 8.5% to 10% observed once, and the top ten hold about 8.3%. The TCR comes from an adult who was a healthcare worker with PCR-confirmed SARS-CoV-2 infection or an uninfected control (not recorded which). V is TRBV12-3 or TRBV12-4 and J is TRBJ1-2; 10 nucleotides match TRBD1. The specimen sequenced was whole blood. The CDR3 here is CASHGGTGDFGYTF. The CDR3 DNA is TGTGCCAGCCATGGGGGGACAGGGGATTTTGGCTACACCTTC.